Below, 6 T cell receptor beta chains from the same sample are listed, as sequenced in a study of blood T cell repertoires in COVID-19. Sequenced by immunoSEQ multiplex PCR; TCRdb stores in-frame clones only, minus some. The sample shows some 110,000 clones, roughly 79% of them seen only once. The sample comprised peripheral blood. Receptors originate from an older woman with acute or convalescent COVID-19.

The chain combines TRBV28 with TRBJ1-2; TRBD1 matches at 7 bases. Germline CDR1 is MDHEN and CDR2 is SYDVKM. The CDR3 contains 15 residues. The trim removed 2 bases at V and 4 bases at J, leaving 7 bases unmatched. CDR3: CASSLGDSPFYGYTF. DNA of the CDR3: TGTGCCAGCAGTTTAGGGGACAGTCCCTTCTATGGCTACACCTTC.

The rearrangement joins TRBV3-1 (or the pseudogene TRBV3-2) to TRBJ1-5; D is unclear. Germline V lookup: CDR1 LGHDT, CDR2 YNNKEL (reference sequence). The CDR3 is 17 amino acids. Trimming cost V 1 base and J 5 bases, with 18 bases left between them. The CDR3 DNA is TGTGCCAGCAGCCAAGGAACACCCCCGAAGACTGATCAGCCCCAGCATTTT. Residues: CASSQGTPPKTDQPQHF.

The rearrangement joins TRBV9 to TRBJ2-5, with 10 bases that match TRBD2. In germline, CDR1 is SGDLS, CDR2 YYNGEE. This CDR3 has 16 amino acids. The V and J ends lost 2 bases and 5 bases, in that order; junction bases with no gene match: 9. The DNA for the CDR3 is TGTGCCAGCAGCGTCCGGGCAGCGGGAGGGATGGAGACCCAGTACTTC. This translates into CASSVRAAGGMETQYF. Complete variable domain (other parts from reference TRBV9 and TRBJ2-5): DSGVTQTPKHLITATGQRVTLRCSPRSGDLSVYWYQQSLDQGLQFLIQYYNGEERAKGNILERFSAQQFPDLHSELNLSSLELGDSALYFCASSVRAAGGMETQYFGPGTRLLVL.

The gene calls are TRBV24-1 and TRBJ2-1, with D possibly TRBD2 on 5 matching bases. Per the germline V gene, CDR1 is KGHDR and CDR2 is SFDVKD. Trimming left V 3 bases short and J 5 bases short, with 10 bases between. This CDR3 region has 14 residues. This chain's CDR3 is CATSDPRTHNEQFF. The CDR3 coding sequence is TGTGCCACCAGTGATCCCAGGACTCACAATGAGCAGTTCTTC.

The chain employs TRBV19 and TRBJ2-2, with 9 bases identical to TRBD1. Germline lookup yields CDR1 LNHDA and CDR2 SQIVND (reference sequence). J gave up 6 bases and V 5 bases, and 7 bases lay outside the gene matches. CDR3 length equals 15 residues. The CDR3 DNA sequence: TGTGCCAGTAGTTTCTCGGGACAGGGTCCCGGGGAGCTGTTTTTT. Amino acids: CASSFSGQGPGELFF.

The gene calls are TRBV28 and TRBJ2-7; 9 bases map to TRBD2. J was trimmed by 2 bases and V by 1 base; bases with no gene match: 3. The germline V gene encodes CDR1 MDHEN and CDR2 SYDVKM. This CDR3 has 15 residues. The CDR3 nucleotides are TGTGCCAGCAGTTTATCTAGCGGGACCACCTACGAGCAGTACTTC. As protein: CASSLSSGTTYEQYF.